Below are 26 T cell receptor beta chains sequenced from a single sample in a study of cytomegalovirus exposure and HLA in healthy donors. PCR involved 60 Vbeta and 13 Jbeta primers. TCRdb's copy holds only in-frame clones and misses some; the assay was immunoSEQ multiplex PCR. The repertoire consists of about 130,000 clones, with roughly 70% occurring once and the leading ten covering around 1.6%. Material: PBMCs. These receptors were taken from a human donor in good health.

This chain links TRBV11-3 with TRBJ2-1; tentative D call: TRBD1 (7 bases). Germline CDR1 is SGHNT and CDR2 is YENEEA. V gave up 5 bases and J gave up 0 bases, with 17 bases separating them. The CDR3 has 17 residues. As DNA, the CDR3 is TGTGCCAGCAGCCCAGGGGGGTGGGCGAGCTCCTACAATGAGCAGTTCTTC. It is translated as CASSPGGWASSYNEQFF. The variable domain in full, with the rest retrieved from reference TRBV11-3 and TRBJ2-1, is EAGVVQSPRYKIIEKKQPVAFWCNPISGHNTLYWYLQNLGQGPELLIRYENEEAVDDSQLPKDRFSAERLKGVDSTLKIQPAELGDSAVYLCASSPGGWASSYNEQFFGPGTRLTVL.

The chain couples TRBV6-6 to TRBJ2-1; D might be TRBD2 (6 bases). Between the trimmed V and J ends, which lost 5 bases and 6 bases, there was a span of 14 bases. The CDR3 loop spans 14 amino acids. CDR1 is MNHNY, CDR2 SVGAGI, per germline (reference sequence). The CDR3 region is CASSRLLAVNEQFF. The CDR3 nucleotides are TGTGCCAGCAGTCGACTACTAGCAGTCAATGAGCAGTTCTTC.

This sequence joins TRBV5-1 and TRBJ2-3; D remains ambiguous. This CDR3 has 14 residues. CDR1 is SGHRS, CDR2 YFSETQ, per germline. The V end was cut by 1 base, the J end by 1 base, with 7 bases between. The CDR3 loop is CASSLRQGTDTQYF. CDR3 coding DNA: TGCGCCAGCAGCTTGAGGCAGGGCACAGATACGCAGTATTTT.

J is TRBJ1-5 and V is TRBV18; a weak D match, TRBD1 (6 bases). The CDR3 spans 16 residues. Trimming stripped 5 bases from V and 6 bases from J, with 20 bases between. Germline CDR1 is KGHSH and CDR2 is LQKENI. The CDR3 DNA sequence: TGTGCCAGCTCAGCCCAGTCTGGACAGTTTTTTCAGCCCCAGCATTTT. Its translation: CASSAQSGQFFQPQHF.

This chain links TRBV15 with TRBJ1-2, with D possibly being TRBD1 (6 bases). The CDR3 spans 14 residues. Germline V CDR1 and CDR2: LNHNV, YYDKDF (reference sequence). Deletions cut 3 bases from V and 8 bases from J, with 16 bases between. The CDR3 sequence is CATSSNRASRGYTF. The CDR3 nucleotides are TGTGCCACCAGCAGTAACAGGGCTTCAAGAGGCTACACCTTC.

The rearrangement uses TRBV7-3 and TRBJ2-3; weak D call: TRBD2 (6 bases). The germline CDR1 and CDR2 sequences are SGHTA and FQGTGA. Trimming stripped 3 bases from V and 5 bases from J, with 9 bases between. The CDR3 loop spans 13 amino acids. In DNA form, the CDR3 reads TGTGCCAGCAGCTTCTCGGGGGAAGATACGCAGTATTTT. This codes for CASSFSGEDTQYF. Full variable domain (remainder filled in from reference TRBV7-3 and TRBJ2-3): GAGVSQTPSNKVTEKGKYVELRCDPISGHTALYWYRQSLGQGPEFLIYFQGTGAADDSGLPNDRFFAVRPEGSVSTLKIQRTERGDSAVYLCASSFSGEDTQYFGPGTRLTVL.

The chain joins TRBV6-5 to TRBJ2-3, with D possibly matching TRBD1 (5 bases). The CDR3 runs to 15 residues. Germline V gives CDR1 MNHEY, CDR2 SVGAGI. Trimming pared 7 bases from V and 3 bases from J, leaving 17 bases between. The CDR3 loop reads CASMGRRKWTDTQYF. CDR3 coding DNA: TGTGCCAGCATGGGGCGGCGGAAGTGGACAGATACGCAGTATTTT.

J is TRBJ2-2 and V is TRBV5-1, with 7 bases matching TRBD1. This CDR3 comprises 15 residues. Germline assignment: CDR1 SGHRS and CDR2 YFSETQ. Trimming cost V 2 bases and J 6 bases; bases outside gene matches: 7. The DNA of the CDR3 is TGCGCCAGCAGCTTTGACAGGGTGGGACCCGGGGAGCTGTTTTTT. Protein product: CASSFDRVGPGELFF.

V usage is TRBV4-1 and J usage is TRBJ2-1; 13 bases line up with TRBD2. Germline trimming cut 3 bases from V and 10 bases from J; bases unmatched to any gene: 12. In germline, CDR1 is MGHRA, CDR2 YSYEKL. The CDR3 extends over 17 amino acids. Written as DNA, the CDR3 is TGCGCCAGCAGCCAGGGACTAGCGGGACCCCTTTTGCGGGAGCAGTTCTTC. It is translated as CASSQGLAGPLLREQFF.

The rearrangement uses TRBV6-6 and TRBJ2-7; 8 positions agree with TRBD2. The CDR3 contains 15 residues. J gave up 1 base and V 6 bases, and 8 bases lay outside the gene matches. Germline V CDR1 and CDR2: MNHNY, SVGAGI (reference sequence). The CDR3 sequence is CASSRGLGGSYEQYF. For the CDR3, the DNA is TGTGCCAGCAGCCGGGGACTAGGGGGATCCTACGAGCAGTACTTC.

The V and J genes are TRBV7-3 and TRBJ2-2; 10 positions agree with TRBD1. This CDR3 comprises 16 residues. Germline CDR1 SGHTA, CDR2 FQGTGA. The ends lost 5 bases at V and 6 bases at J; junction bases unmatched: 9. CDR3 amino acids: CASSPRQGARAGELFF. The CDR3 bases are TGTGCCAGCAGCCCCCGACAGGGGGCGCGCGCCGGGGAGCTGTTTTTT.

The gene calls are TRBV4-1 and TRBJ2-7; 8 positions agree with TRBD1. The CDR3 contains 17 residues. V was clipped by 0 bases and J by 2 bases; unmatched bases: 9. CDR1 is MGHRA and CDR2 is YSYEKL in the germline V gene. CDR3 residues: CASSQDVGTGATYEQYF. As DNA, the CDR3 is TGCGCCAGCAGCCAAGATGTGGGGACAGGTGCAACCTACGAGCAGTACTTC.

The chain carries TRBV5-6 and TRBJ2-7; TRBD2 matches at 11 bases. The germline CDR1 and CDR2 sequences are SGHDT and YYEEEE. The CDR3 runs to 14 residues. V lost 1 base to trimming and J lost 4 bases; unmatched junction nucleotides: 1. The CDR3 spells CASSLIAGGYEQYF. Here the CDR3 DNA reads TGTGCCAGCAGCTTGATAGCGGGAGGGTACGAGCAGTACTTC.

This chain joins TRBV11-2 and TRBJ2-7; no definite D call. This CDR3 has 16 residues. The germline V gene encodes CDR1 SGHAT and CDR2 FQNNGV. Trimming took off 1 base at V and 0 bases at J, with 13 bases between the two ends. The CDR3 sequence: CASSLGLRMNSYEQYF. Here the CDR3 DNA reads TGTGCCAGCAGCTTAGGCTTGCGGATGAACTCCTACGAGCAGTACTTC.

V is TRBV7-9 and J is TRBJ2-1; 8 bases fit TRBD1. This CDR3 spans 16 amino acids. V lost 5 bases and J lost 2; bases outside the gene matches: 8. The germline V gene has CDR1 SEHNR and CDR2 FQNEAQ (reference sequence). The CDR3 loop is CASSGRDRTTYNEQFF. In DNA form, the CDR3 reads TGTGCCAGCAGCGGAAGGGACAGGACAACCTACAATGAGCAGTTCTTC.

The CDR3 region has the DNA TGTGCCAGCAGCCTAAAATCAAGGACTAGCATCACCGGGGAGCTGTTTTTT. Protein product: CASSLKSRTSITGELFF. The chain is built from TRBV11-1 and TRBJ2-2, with 8 bases identical to TRBD2. V lost 5 bases and J lost 4; bases outside the gene matches: 12. Germline V gene lookup returns CDR1 SGHAT and CDR2 FQDESV (reference sequence). The CDR3 length is 17 residues.

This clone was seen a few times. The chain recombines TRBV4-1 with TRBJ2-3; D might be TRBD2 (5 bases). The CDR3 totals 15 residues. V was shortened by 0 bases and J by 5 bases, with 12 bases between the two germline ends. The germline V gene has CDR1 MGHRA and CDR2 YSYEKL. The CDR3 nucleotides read TGCGCCAGCAGCCAAGATCTGACTACCGGAGATACGCAGTATTTT. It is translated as CASSQDLTTGDTQYF.

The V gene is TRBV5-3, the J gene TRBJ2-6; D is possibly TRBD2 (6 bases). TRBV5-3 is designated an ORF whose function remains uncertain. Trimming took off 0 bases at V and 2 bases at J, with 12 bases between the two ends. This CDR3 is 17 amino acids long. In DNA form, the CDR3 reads TGTGCCAGAAGCTTGGGATCGGGAGAGGCTGGGGCCAACGTCCTGACTTTC. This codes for CARSLGSGEAGANVLTF.

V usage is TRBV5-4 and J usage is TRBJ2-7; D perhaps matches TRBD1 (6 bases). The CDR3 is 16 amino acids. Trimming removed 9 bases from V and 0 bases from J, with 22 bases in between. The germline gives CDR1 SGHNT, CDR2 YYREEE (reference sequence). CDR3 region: CATNQKGQISSYEQYF. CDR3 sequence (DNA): TGTGCCACGAACCAAAAGGGACAAATCAGCTCCTACGAGCAGTACTTC.

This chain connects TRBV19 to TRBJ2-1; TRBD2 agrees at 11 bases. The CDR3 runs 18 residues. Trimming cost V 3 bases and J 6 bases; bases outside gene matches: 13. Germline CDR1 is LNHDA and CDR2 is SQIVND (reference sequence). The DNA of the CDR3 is TGTGCCAGTAGTATCGGCCAGCCGGGACTAGCGGCCCTCAATGAGCAGTTCTTC. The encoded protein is CASSIGQPGLAALNEQFF.

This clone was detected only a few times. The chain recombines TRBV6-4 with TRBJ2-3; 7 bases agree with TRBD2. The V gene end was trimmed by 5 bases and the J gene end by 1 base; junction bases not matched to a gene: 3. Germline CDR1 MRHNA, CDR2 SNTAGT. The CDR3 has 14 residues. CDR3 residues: CASSQTSGTDTQYF. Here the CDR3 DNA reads TGTGCCAGCAGTCAAACTAGCGGCACAGATACGCAGTATTTT.

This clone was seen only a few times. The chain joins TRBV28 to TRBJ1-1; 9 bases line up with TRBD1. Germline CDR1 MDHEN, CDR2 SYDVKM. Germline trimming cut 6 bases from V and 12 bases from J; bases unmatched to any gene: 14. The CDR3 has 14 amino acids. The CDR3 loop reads CASSQGDRVSATFF. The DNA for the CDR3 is TGTGCCAGCAGCCAAGGGGACAGGGTGAGCGCGACTTTCTTT.

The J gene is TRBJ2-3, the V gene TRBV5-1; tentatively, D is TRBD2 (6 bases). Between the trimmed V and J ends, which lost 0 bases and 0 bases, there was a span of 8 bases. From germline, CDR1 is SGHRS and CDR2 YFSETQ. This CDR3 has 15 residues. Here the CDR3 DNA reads TGCGCCAGCAGCTTGGTGGGGACTAGCACAGATACGCAGTATTTT. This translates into CASSLVGTSTDTQYF.

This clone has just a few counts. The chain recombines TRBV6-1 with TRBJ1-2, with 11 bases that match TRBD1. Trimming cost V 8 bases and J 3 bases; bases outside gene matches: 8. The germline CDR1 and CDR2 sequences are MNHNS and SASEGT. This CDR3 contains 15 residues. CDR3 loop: CASRTGGGFDYGYTF. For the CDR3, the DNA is TGTGCCAGCCGGACAGGGGGCGGCTTCGACTATGGCTACACCTTC.

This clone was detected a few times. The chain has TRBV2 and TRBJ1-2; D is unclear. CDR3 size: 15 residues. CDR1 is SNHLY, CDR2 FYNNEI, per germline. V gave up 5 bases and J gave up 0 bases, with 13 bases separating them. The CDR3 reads CASSNPDKANYGYTF. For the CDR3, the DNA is TGTGCCAGCAGTAACCCTGACAAAGCTAACTATGGCTACACCTTC.

The CDR3, as DNA: TGTGCCAGCAGTTTACCCCTAGCGGGGGGTTACCTGGAAGAGACCCAGTACTTC. Amino acids: CASSLPLAGGYLEETQYF. The chain employs TRBV28 and TRBJ2-5; 11 positions match TRBD2. CDR1 and CDR2 from the germline V gene are MDHEN and SYDVKM. CDR3 length equals 18 residues. After removal of 2 bases from V and 3 bases from J, the junction contained 11 bases not matched to a gene.